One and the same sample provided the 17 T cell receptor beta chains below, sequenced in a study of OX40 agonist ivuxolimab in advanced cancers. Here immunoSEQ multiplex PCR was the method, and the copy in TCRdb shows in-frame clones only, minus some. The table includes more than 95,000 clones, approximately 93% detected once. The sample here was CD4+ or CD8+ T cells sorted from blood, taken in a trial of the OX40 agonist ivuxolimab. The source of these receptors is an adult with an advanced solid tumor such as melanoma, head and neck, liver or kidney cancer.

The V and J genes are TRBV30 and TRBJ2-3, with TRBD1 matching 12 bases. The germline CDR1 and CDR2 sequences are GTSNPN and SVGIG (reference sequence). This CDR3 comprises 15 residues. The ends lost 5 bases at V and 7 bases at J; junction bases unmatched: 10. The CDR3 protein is CAWETGTGGAYTQYF. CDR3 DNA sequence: TGTGCCTGGGAAACCGGGACAGGGGGCGCTTATACGCAGTATTTT. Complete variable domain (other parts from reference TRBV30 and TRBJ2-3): SQTIHQWPATLVQPVGSPLSLECTVEGTSNPNLYWYRQAAGRGLQLLFYSVGIGQISSEVPQNLSASRPQDRQFILSSKKLLLSDSGFYLCAWETGTGGAYTQYFGPGTRLTVL.

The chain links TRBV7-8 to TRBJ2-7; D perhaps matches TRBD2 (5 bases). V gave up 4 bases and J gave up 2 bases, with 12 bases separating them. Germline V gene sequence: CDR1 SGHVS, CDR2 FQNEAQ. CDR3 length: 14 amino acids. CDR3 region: CASSSRMRAYEQYF. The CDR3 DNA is TGTGCCAGCAGCTCCCGTATGAGGGCCTACGAGCAGTACTTC.

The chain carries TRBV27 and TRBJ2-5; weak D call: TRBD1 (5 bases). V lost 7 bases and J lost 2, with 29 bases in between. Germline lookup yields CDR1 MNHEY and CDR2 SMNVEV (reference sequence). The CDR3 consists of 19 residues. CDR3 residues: CASTTTLDGFPGAQETQYF. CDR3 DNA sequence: TGTGCCAGCACTACCACCTTGGACGGGTTTCCTGGGGCGCAAGAGACCCAGTACTTC.

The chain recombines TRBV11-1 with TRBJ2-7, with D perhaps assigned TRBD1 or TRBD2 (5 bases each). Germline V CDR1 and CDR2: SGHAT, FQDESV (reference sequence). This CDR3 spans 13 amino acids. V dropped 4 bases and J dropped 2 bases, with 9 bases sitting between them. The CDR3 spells CASSSPGPYEQYF. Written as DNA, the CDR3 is TGTGCCAGCAGCTCCCCGGGGCCCTACGAGCAGTACTTC.

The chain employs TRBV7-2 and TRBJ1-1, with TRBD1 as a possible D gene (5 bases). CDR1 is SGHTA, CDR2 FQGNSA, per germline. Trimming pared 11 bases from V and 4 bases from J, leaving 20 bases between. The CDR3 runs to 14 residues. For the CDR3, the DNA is TGTGCCCAACTTACCGGGACTCTGGGCACTGAAGCTTTCTTT. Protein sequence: CAQLTGTLGTEAFF.

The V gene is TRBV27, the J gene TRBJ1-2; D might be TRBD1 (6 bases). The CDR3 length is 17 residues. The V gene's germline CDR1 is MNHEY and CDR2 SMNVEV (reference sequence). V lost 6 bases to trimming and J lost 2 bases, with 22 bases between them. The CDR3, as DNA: TGTGCCAGCAGGGGGGGCCAAGGGTCCCCGACCAACTATGGCTACACCTTC. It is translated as CASRGGQGSPTNYGYTF.

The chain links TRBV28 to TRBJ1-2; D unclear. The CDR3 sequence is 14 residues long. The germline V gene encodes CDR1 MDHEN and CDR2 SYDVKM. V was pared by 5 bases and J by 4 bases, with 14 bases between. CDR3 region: CASSLQAGIYGYTF. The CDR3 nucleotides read TGTGCCAGCAGTCTCCAGGCGGGGATCTATGGCTACACCTTC.

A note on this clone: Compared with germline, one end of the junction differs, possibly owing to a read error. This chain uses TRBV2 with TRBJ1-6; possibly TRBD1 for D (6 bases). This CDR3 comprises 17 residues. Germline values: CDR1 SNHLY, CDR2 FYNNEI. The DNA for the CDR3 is TGTGCCAGCAGTTGGGGGCGGGGAAGATCCTCTAATTCACCCCTCCACTTT. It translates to CASSWGRGRSSNSPLHF.

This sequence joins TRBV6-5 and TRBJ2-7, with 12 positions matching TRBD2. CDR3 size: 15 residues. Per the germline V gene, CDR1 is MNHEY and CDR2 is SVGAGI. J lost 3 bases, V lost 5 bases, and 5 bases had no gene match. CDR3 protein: CASSPGLAGNYEQYF. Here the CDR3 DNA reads TGTGCCAGCAGTCCTGGACTAGCGGGAAACTACGAGCAGTACTTC.

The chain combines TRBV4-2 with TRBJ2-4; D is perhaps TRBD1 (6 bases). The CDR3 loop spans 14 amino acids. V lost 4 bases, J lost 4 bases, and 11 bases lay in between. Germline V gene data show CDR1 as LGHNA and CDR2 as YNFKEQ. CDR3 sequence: CASSRSRGKNIQYF. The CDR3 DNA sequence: TGTGCCAGCAGCCGAAGCAGGGGAAAAAACATTCAGTACTTC.

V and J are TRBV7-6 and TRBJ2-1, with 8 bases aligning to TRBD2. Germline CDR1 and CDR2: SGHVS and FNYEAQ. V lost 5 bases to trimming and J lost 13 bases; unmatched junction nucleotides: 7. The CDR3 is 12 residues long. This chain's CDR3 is CASSATSERQFF. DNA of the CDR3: TGTGCCAGCAGCGCGACTAGCGAGCGTCAGTTCTTC.

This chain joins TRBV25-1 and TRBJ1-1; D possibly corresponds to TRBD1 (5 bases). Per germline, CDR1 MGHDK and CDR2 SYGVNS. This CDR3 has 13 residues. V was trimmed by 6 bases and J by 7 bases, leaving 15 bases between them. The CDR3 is CASRGRRVGEAFF. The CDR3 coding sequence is TGTGCCAGCAGGGGGCGCAGGGTGGGTGAAGCTTTCTTT.

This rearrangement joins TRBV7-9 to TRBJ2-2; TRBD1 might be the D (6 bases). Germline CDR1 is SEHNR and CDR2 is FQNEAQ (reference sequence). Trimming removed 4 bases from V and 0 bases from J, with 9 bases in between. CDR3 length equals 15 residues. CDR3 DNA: TGTGCCAGCAGCTATGGGGGCCCGAACACCGGGGAGCTGTTTTTT. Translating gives CASSYGGPNTGELFF.

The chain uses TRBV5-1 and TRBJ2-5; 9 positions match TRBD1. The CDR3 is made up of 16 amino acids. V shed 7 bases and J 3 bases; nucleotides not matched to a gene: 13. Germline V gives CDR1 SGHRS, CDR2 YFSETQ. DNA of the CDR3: TGCGCCAGCGGAAAAGGTCACACAGGGGGCGAAGAGACCCAGTACTTC. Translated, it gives CASGKGHTGGEETQYF. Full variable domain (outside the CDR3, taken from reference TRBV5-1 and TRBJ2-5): KAGVTQTPRYLIKTRGQQVTLSCSPISGHRSVSWYQQTPGQGLQFLFEYFSETQRNKGNFPGRFSGRQFSNSRSEMNVSTLELGDSALYLCASGKGHTGGEETQYFGPGTRLLVL.

The CDR3 DNA sequence: TGTGCCAGCTCACCACTGACCGTGTTGGGGACTGAAGCTTTCTTT. It is translated as CASSPLTVLGTEAFF. The chain employs TRBV18 and TRBJ1-1; D call uncertain. The CDR3 is 15 residues long. Germline CDR1 is KGHSH and CDR2 is LQKENI. Trimming took off 1 base at V and 5 bases at J, with 14 bases between the two ends.

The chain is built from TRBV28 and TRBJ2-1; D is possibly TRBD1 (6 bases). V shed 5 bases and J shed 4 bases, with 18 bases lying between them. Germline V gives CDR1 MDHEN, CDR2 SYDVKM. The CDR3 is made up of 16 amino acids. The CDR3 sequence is CASSLTPGVQYNEQFF. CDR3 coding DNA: TGTGCCAGCAGTCTAACACCAGGGGTTCAGTACAATGAGCAGTTCTTC.

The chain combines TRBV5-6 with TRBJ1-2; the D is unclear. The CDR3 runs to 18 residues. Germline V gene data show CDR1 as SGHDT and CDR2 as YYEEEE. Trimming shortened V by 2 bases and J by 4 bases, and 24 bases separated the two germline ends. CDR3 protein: CASSFPVSTLHIGYGYTF. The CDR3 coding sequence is TGTGCCAGCAGCTTCCCCGTCTCCACCCTCCACATAGGCTATGGCTACACCTTC.